The 20 T cell receptor beta chains in this list originate from one sample, sequenced in a study of blood T cell repertoires in COVID-19 (dated by TCRdb to about 2020). Receptor amplification or capture employed the immunoSEQ multiplex PCR assay. The table comes from immuneACCESS by way of TCRdb, which keeps in-frame sequences with V and J called. Part of the clones is missing from these tables; in studies checked, under half for an unresolved V gene and the rest for unknown reasons. This sample lists 400,000 or so clones; less than 95% were detected once. More than 0.55% of the sample is in the top ten clones. Sequencing was done on a sample of PBMCs or T cells enriched from blood (not recorded which). These receptors were obtained from a man between 18 and 35 years old who had recovered from COVID-19.

V gene TRBV28 combines with J gene TRBJ1-1; 8 nucleotides match TRBD1. CDR1 MDHEN and CDR2 SYDVKM come from the germline V gene. This CDR3 comprises 12 residues. Trimming removed 6 bases from V and 5 bases from J; junction bases left unmatched: 2. CDR3 coding DNA: TGTGCCAGCAGGCGACAGGGGACTGAAGCTTTCTTT. Translation gives CASRRQGTEAFF.

J is TRBJ2-7 and V is TRBV18; D is possibly TRBD1 (6 bases). Looked up from germline, CDR1 is KGHSH and CDR2 is LQKENI. Trimming removed 2 bases from V and 0 bases from J, with 14 bases in between. The CDR3 is made up of 16 amino acids. Here the CDR3 DNA reads TGTGCCAGCTCACCAAACTCCGGGACAAGCTCCTACGAGCAGTACTTC. Amino acids: CASSPNSGTSSYEQYF.

The chain carries TRBV25-1 and TRBJ2-1, with TRBD2 identical over 8 bases. CDR3 length equals 15 residues. Per the germline V gene, CDR1 is MGHDK and CDR2 is SYGVNS. V lost 3 bases to trimming and J lost 4 bases; unmatched junction nucleotides: 5. The CDR3 region is CASSDLREVYNEQFF. CDR3 nucleotide sequence: TGTGCCAGCAGTGACCTGCGGGAGGTTTACAATGAGCAGTTCTTC.

The gene calls are TRBV7-3 and TRBJ2-7, with unresolved D. This CDR3 is built from 14 residues. Per the germline V gene, CDR1 is SGHTA and CDR2 is FQGTGA. V was cut by 5 bases and J by 6 bases, with 17 bases left in between. The chain's CDR3 is CASSPTHGPVEQYF. CDR3 bases: TGTGCCAGCAGCCCAACACATGGGCCGGTCGAGCAGTACTTC.

The CDR3 DNA follows: TGTGCCAGCAGCCAAGCCGTAGCGGGAGTAGACAATGAGCAGTTCTTC. Residues: CASSQAVAGVDNEQFF. The chain has TRBV14 and TRBJ2-1; 9 nucleotides align to TRBD2. Per the germline V gene, CDR1 is SGHDN and CDR2 is FVKESK. The V gene end was trimmed by 1 base and the J gene end by 5 bases; junction bases not matched to a gene: 6. The CDR3 loop spans 16 amino acids.

The chain links TRBV11-3 to TRBJ1-3; tentative D call: TRBD1 (5 bases). V was cut by 5 bases and J by 2 bases, with 10 bases left in between. The length of the CDR3 is 14 residues. From germline, CDR1 is SGHNT and CDR2 YENEEA. CDR3 nucleotide sequence: TGTGCCAGCAGCCCTCGGGGGGCTGGAAACACCATATATTTT. This gives the protein CASSPRGAGNTIYF.

The genes are TRBV4-1 and TRBJ1-1, with D hard to call. Germline lookup yields CDR1 MGHRA and CDR2 YSYEKL. The CDR3 runs to 15 residues. Trimming left V 0 bases short and J 0 bases short, with 8 bases between. In DNA form, the CDR3 reads TGCGCCAGCAGCCAAGAAAAGCCCGTGAACACTGAAGCTTTCTTT. This sequence encodes CASSQEKPVNTEAFF.

The chain is built from TRBV1 and TRBJ2-5; the table assigns TRBD1, which was not confirmed against the DNA. TRBV1 is designated a pseudogene. The CDR3 spans 17 residues. CDR3 sequence: CTSSGDRAGGMGETQYF. CDR3 nucleotide sequence: TGCACCAGCAGCGGGGACAGGGCCGGCGGGATGGGTGAGACCCAGTACTTC.

The rearrangement joins TRBV27 to TRBJ1-2; TRBD1 agrees at 7 bases. There are 15 residues in the CDR3. J was trimmed by 2 bases and V by 0 bases; bases with no gene match: 3. The germline gives CDR1 MNHEY, CDR2 SMNVEV (reference sequence). In DNA form, the CDR3 reads TGTGCCAGCAGTTTATCCCCAGGGGGAAACTATGGCTACACCTTC. This gives the protein CASSLSPGGNYGYTF.

This clone appeared a single time. The genes are TRBV2 and TRBJ2-7, with D possibly matching TRBD1 (6 bases). CDR1 is SNHLY and CDR2 is FYNNEI in the germline V gene. The CDR3 is 12 residues long. The V end lost 5 bases, the J end lost 4 bases, and 9 bases lay between the germline ends. For the CDR3, the DNA is TGTGCCAGCAGTTTACAGGGATACGAGCAGTACTTC. It is translated as CASSLQGYEQYF.

This clone was picked up one time. The chain couples TRBV19 to TRBJ2-1; 13 nucleotides match TRBD2. This CDR3 has 15 amino acids. CDR1 and CDR2 from the germline V gene are LNHDA and SQIVND (reference sequence). Trimming removed 6 bases from V and 4 bases from J; junction bases left unmatched: 3. The CDR3 nucleotides are TGTGCCAGTAGCCCACTAGCGGGAGGGTACAATGAGCAGTTCTTC. Translating gives CASSPLAGGYNEQFF.

V usage is TRBV28 and J usage is TRBJ1-4, with TRBD1 matching 9 bases. The CDR3 runs to 20 residues. The V segment lost 5 bases and the J segment 1 base; nucleotides outside the gene matches: 17. Germline loops: CDR1 MDHEN, CDR2 SYDVKM. CDR3 DNA: TGTGCCAGCAGTCCACAACTAGGACAGGGGAGTGAGAAAACTAATGAAAAACTGTTTTTT. Protein product: CASSPQLGQGSEKTNEKLFF.

As concerns this clone: The germline gene is not matched at one end of the junction; a read error may be the cause. The chain employs TRBV6-1 and TRBJ2-5; 14 bases agree with TRBD2. CDR1 and CDR2 from the germline V gene are MNHNS and SASEGT. The CDR3 runs to 16 residues. The CDR3 here is CASSEGWTSGRETQYF. The CDR3 DNA sequence: TGTGCCAGCAGCGAAGGGTGGACTAGCGGGAGGGAGACCCAGTACTTC.

This chain joins TRBV2 and TRBJ1-6; 7 nucleotides line up with TRBD1. With 6 bases clipped from V and 7 bases from J, the junction kept 12 bases outside the gene matches. The CDR3 contains 16 residues. Germline CDR1 and CDR2: SNHLY and FYNNEI. DNA of the CDR3: TGTGCCAGCAGCCCCCGGGACCCAGGGGGAAATTCACCCCTCCACTTT. Its translation: CASSPRDPGGNSPLHF.

The chain combines TRBV28 with TRBJ2-6; D is uncertain. The CDR3 covers 13 residues. Germline V gene sequence: CDR1 MDHEN, CDR2 SYDVKM. V lost 7 bases and J lost 0, with 4 bases in between. The CDR3 bases are TGTGCCAGCACCAACTCTGGGGCCAACGTCCTGACTTTC. This encodes CASTNSGANVLTF.

V is TRBV27 and J is TRBJ1-6, with TRBD1 as a possible D gene (6 bases). V lost 5 bases and J lost 1, with 24 bases in between. Germline V gives CDR1 MNHEY, CDR2 SMNVEV (reference sequence). This CDR3 spans 20 amino acids. In DNA, the CDR3 is TGTGCCAGCAGTCCCACGCGGTTAGGGGGTGGAAAGTCCTATAATTCACCCCTCCACTTT. Translation: CASSPTRLGGGKSYNSPLHF.

As for this clone: The sample carries other DNA sequences with the same CDR3. The V and J genes are TRBV7-3 and TRBJ1-6; no definite D call. CDR1 is SGHTA and CDR2 is FQGTGA in the germline V gene. V was clipped by 3 bases and J by 4 bases, with 10 bases between them. The CDR3 runs to 15 residues. The CDR3 sequence: CASSLTGGYNSPLHF. The CDR3 bases are TGTGCCAGCAGCTTGACGGGAGGGTATAATTCACCCCTCCACTTT.

This chain uses TRBV7-6 with TRBJ1-3; 10 positions agree with TRBD1. Trimming removed 1 base from V and 0 bases from J; junction bases left unmatched: 0. In germline, CDR1 is SGHVS, CDR2 FNYEAQ. The CDR3 spans 16 residues. The CDR3 reads CASSLGTGGSGNTIYF. CDR3 nucleotides: TGTGCCAGCAGCTTAGGGACAGGGGGCTCTGGAAACACCATATATTTT. Filled out from reference TRBV7-6 and TRBJ1-3, the complete variable domain reads GAGVSQSPRYKVTKRGQDVALRCDPISGHVSLYWYRQALGQGPEFLTYFNYEAQQDKSGLPNDRFSAERPEGSISTLTIQRTEQRDSAMYRCASSLGTGGSGNTIYFGEGSWLTVV.

This rearrangement joins TRBV7-8 to TRBJ1-1; D remains ambiguous. V lost 5 bases, J lost 4 bases, and 11 bases lay in between. This CDR3 region has 13 residues. Germline CDR1 and CDR2: SGHVS and FQNEAQ. In nucleotides, the CDR3 is TGTGCCAGCAGCCTGCGGGGAACCACTGAAGCTTTCTTT. Translating gives CASSLRGTTEAFF.

The V and J genes are TRBV9 and TRBJ2-7, with 16 bases that match TRBD2. J was trimmed by 6 bases and V by 0 bases; bases with no gene match: 3. The CDR3 is 16 amino acids. CDR1 and CDR2 from the germline V gene are SGDLS and YYNGEE. CDR3 nucleotides: TGTGCCAGCAGCGTAGGTGGGACTAGCGGGGGGGGCGAGCAGTACTTC. Amino acid sequence: CASSVGGTSGGGEQYF.